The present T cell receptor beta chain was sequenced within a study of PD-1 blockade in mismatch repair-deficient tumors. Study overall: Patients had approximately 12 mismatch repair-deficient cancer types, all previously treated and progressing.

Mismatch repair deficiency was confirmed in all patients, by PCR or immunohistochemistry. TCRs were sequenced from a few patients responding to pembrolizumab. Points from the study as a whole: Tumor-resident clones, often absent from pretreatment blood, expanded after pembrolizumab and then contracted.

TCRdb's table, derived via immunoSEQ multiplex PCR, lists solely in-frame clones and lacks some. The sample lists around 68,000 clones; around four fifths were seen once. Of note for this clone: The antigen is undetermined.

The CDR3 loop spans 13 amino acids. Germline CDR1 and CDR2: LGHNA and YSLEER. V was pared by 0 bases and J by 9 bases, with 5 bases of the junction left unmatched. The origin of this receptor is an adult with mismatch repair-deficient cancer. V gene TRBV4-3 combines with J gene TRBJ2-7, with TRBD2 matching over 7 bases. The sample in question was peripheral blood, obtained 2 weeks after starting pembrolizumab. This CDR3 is CASSQEAPGGQYF. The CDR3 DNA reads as TGCGCCAGCAGCCAAGAAGCGCCGGGGGGGCAGTACTTC.